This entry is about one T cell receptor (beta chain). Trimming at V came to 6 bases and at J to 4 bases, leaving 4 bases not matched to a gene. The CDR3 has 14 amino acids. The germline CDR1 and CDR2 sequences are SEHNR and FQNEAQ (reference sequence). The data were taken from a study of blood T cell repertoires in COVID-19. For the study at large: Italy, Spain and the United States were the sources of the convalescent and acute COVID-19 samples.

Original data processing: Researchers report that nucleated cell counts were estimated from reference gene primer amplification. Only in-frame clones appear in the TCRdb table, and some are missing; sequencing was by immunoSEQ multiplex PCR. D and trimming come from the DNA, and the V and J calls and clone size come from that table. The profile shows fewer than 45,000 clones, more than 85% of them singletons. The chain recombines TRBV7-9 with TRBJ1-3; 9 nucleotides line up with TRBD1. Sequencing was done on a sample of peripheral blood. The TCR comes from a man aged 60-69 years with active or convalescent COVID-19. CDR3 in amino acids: CASRQGASGNTIYF. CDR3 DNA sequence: TGTGCCAGCAGACAGGGGGCCTCAGGAAACACCATATATTTT.